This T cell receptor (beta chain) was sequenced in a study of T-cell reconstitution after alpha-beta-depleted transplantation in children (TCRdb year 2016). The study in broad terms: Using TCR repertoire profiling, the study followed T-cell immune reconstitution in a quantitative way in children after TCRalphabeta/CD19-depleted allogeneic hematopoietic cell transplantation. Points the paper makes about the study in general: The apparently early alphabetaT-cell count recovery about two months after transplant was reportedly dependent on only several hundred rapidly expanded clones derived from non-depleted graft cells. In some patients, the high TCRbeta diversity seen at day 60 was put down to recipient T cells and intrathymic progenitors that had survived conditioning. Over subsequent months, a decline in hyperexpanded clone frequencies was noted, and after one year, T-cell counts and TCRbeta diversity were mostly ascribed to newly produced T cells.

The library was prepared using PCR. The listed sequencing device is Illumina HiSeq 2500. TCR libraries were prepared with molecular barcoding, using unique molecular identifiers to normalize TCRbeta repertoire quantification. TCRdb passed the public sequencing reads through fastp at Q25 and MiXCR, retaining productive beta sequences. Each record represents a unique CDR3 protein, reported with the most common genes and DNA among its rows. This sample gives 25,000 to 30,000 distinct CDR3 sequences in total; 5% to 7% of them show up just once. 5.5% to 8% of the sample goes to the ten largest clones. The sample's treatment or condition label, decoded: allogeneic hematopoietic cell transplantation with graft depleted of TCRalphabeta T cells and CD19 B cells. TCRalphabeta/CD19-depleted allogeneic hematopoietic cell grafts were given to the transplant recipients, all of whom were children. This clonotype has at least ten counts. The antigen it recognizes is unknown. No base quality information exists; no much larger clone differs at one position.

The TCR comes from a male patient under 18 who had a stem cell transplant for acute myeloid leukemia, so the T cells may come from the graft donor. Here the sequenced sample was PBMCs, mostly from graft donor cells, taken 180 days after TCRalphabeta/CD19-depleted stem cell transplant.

CDR3 reads: CASSSQTSGKYIQYF. The nucleotide sequence reads TGTGCCAGCAGCTCGCAGACTAGCGGGAAATACATTCAGTACTTC. The chain joins TRBV7-9 to TRBJ2-4; 11 central bases correspond to TRBD2. From the cysteine up to the phenylalanine, the CDR3 has a length of 15 residues. Only CDR3 DNA is held: 45 bases, read in frame from base 1. Compared with germline, V lacks 4 bases and J lacks 8 bases; bases without a gene match: 7. The germline V gene (reference sequence) specifies SEHNR as CDR1 and FQNEAQ as CDR2.